The 10 T cell receptor beta chains below were found in one sample sequenced in a study of T cell responses to AZD1222 COVID-19 vaccine. Here immunoSEQ multiplex PCR was the method, and the copy in TCRdb shows in-frame clones only, minus some. The data show over 30,000 clones, about 88% seen once. The sample consisted of peripheral blood, taken 28 days after the second dose of the MenACWY control vaccine. The receptors stem from an adult who received the MenACWY meningococcal vaccine as a control.

This sequence joins TRBV2 and TRBJ2-1, with 8 bases identical to TRBD2. Germline lookup yields CDR1 SNHLY and CDR2 FYNNEI. V dropped 2 bases and J dropped 3; count of bases not matched to a gene: 3. CDR3 length: 15 amino acids. CDR3 in amino acids: CASSENREGYNEQFF. As DNA, the CDR3 is TGTGCCAGCAGTGAAAACCGGGAGGGCTACAATGAGCAGTTCTTC.

This clone was seen a handful of times. Compared with germline, one end of the junction differs, possibly owing to a read error. The J gene is TRBJ2-6, the V gene TRBV6-1, with D tentatively TRBD1 or TRBD2 (5 bases each). CDR3 length: 17 residues. Looked up from germline, CDR1 is MNHNS and CDR2 is SASEGT. The CDR3 here is CASSDDWDRRWANVLTF. As DNA, the CDR3 is TGCGCCAGCAGTGACGATTGGGACCGGCGTTGGGCCAACGTCCTGACTTTC.

The rearrangement links TRBV14 to TRBJ2-1, with TRBD2 identical over 12 bases. This CDR3 region has 16 residues. In germline, CDR1 is SGHDN, CDR2 FVKESK. Unmatched junction bases numbered 5, after V lost 5 bases and J lost 3 bases. The CDR3 DNA reads as TGTGCCAGCAGCTCCCGACTAGCGGGAGACTACAATGAGCAGTTCTTC. Amino acids: CASSSRLAGDYNEQFF.

The V and J genes are TRBV9 and TRBJ1-6; 8 bases are shared with TRBD1. V was pared by 0 bases and J by 10 bases, with 6 bases of the junction left unmatched. CDR3 length: 15 amino acids. The germline V gene encodes CDR1 SGDLS and CDR2 YYNGEE. The CDR3, as DNA: TGTGCCAGCAGCGTAGACGGACAGGGAAGGTCACCCCTCCACTTT. This codes for CASSVDGQGRSPLHF.

The chain recombines TRBV5-1 with TRBJ2-2, with 11 nucleotides matching TRBD2. There are 15 residues in the CDR3. Germline CDR1 and CDR2: SGHRS and YFSETQ. V lost 5 bases and J lost 3; bases outside the gene matches: 3. The CDR3: CASSQLAGDTGELFF. The DNA of the CDR3 is TGCGCCAGCAGTCAACTAGCGGGAGACACCGGGGAGCTGTTTTTT.

This chain connects TRBV7-2 to TRBJ2-1, with TRBD2 as a possible D gene (6 bases). The V gene lost 3 bases and the J gene lost 2 bases, with 11 bases spanning the gap. From germline, CDR1 is SGHTA and CDR2 FQGNSA. The CDR3 covers 15 residues. CDR3 region: CASSLGGNPYNEQFF. Written as DNA, the CDR3 is TGTGCCAGCAGCTTGGGCGGGAACCCCTACAATGAGCAGTTCTTC.

This chain links TRBV5-4 with TRBJ2-2, with D possibly TRBD1 on 6 matching bases. Germline CDR1 is SGHNT and CDR2 is YYREEE (reference sequence). The CDR3 is 14 amino acids. Trimming cost V 8 bases and J 5 bases, with 16 bases left between them. CDR3 residues: CASHTGIGTGELFF. DNA of the CDR3: TGTGCCAGTCACACAGGGATAGGGACCGGGGAGCTGTTTTTT.

The rearrangement joins TRBV29-1 to TRBJ2-7, with D possibly being TRBD1 or TRBD2 (5 bases each). V shed 1 base and J shed 5 bases, with 9 bases lying between them. Germline loops: CDR1 SQVTM, CDR2 ANQGSEA. The CDR3 covers 12 residues. The CDR3 loop reads CSVEGQGDEQYF. The DNA of the CDR3 is TGCAGCGTTGAAGGGCAGGGAGACGAGCAGTACTTC.

In this sample, this clone turned up a few times. The chain is built from TRBV7-9 and TRBJ1-4; tentative D call: TRBD1 (5 bases). Germline CDR1 reads SEHNR; CDR2 reads FQNEAQ (reference sequence). Trimming cost V 5 bases and J 8 bases, with 27 bases left between them. CDR3 length equals 18 residues. CDR3: CASSPNAGPTHQREKLFF. For the CDR3, the DNA is TGTGCCAGCAGCCCTAATGCGGGACCTACTCACCAAAGGGAAAAACTGTTTTTT.

The chain uses TRBV5-1 and TRBJ2-3, with TRBD2 matching 7 bases. CDR1 and CDR2 (germline): SGHRS, YFSETQ. V gave up 0 bases and J gave up 4 bases; unmatched junction bases: 8. CDR3 length equals 16 residues. CDR3 sequence: CASSLGWAGVPDTQYF. CDR3 nucleotide sequence: TGCGCCAGCAGCTTGGGTTGGGCGGGAGTCCCAGATACGCAGTATTTT.